The table lists the clone carrying this T cell receptor (beta chain) with a few counts. This specimen belongs to a study of CD8+CD57+ T cells in acquired aplastic anemia. About the research overall: Sorted CD4+ and CD8+ cells gave a mean 3.2 ug DNA, range 0.2 to 27.4 ug.

The template used for profiling TCR beta VDJ and CDR3 was genomic DNA. One entry per CDR3 protein, called by TCRdb with MiXCR from the reads. Of about 68,000 distinct CDR3 sequences listed, roughly half are singletons. The length of the CDR3 is 15 residues. The trim removed 4 bases at V and 6 bases at J, leaving 6 bases unmatched. J is TRBJ1-6 and V is TRBV12-3 or TRBV12-4; 7 nucleotides line up with TRBD1. The source of this sequence is a human donor in good health, serving as a control. What was sequenced was sorted CD4+, CD8+, or CD8+CD57+ T cells (not recorded which) from PBMCs. The CDR3 region has the DNA TGTGCCAGCAGTTACGACAGGGACGCTAATTCACCCCTCCACTTT. Amino acids: CASSYDRDANSPLHF.